This T cell receptor beta chain was captured by sequencing in a study of T cells expressing NK-cell markers. Study-level background: HCMV seropositivity characterized seven of the eight sequenced donors, and seronegativity one. Study findings and constraints: What remained unclear was the HCMV specificity of expanded NKG2C+ T cell clones.

A word on this clonotype: The antigen is not known.

CDR1 SEHNR and CDR2 FQNEAQ come from the germline V gene (reference sequence). The CDR3 runs 14 residues. TCRdb re-called the 5' RACE reads; every CDR3 protein appears as one record, without DNA. The sample shows roughly 300,000 distinct CDR3 sequences, and 3.5% to 5% sits with its ten largest clones. The receptor comes from a woman between 18 and 75 years old in good health. Sequences were obtained from blood T cells: a sorted CD56 or NKG2C T cell subset, CD4+ or CD8+ T cells, or bulk PBMC T cells (not recorded which). The chain couples TRBV7-9 to TRBJ1-4; the D call of TRBD1 rests on TCRdb alone, since no DNA is present to check it. The CDR3 protein is CASRTTGSNEKLFF.